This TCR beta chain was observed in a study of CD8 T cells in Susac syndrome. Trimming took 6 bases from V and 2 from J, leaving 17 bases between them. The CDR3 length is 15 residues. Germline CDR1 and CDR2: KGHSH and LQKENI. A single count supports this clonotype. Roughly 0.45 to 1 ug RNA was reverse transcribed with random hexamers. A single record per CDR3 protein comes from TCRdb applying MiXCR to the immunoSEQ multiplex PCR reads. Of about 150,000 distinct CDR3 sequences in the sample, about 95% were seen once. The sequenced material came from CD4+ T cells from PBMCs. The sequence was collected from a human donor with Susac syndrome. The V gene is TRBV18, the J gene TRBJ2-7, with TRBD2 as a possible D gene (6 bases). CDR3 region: CASSLTSTRTYEQYF. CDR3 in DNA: TGTGCCAGCTCCCTCACCTCGACTAGGACCTACGAGCAGTACTTC.